This T cell receptor (beta chain) was obtained from a study of CD8 T cells in ankylosing spondylitis. General study findings and limits: There were earlier reports of some motif variants in reactive arthritis synovial fluid and blood. Several highly homologous variants formed a TCR beta motif that appeared characteristic of ankylosing spondylitis blood. Matched synovial fluid from ankylosing spondylitis patients was reported to be enriched for disease-linked clones.

V shed 5 bases and J shed 4 bases, with 3 bases lying between them. CDR3 length equals 12 residues. The germline gives CDR1 SGHTA, CDR2 FQGTGA. This clonotype has ten or more counts. The antigen remains undetermined. For TCR beta, libraries came from quantitative 5'-RACE with molecular barcodes. From the 5' RACE reads, TCRdb called clonotypes with MiXCR, one entry per CDR3 protein. In the table there are 450,000 to 550,000 distinct CDR3 sequences, about 5.4% of which are singletons. This chain connects TRBV7-3 to TRBJ1-6; D remains unclear. The TCR originated in a male donor with ankylosing spondylitis. Sequencing input: blood, either unsorted or a sorted T cell fraction (not recorded which). The CDR3 here is CASSTYNSPLHF. The CDR3 nucleotides read TGTGCCAGCAGCACGTATAATTCACCCCTCCACTTT.